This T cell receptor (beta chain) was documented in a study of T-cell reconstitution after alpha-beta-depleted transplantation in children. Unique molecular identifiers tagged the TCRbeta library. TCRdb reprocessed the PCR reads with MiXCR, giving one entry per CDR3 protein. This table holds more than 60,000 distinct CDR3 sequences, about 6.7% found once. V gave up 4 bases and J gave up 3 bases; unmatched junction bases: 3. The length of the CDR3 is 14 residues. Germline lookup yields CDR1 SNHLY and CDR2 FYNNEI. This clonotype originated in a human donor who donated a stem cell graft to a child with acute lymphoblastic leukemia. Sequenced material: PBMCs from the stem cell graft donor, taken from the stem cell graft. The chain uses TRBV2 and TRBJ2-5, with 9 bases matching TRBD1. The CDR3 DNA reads TGTGCCAGCAGTGGGGGGACAGGGAAAGAGACCCAGTACTTC. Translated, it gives CASSGGTGKETQYF.